These T cell receptor beta chains were read from a single sample in a study of vaccination and CD4 T cells after COVID-19. Which antigens these TCRs recognize remains unknown. TCRdb reprocessed the PCR reads with MiXCR, giving one entry per CDR3 protein. The sample carries under 20,000 distinct CDR3 sequences, around 45% recorded once. The sequencing used CD4+ T cells from blood, cultured in vitro, collected after SARS-CoV-2 vaccination. The receptors stem from a human donor who had recovered from COVID-19. CDR3s include the opening cysteine and the closing phenylalanine or tryptophan. A D gene is named only where the DNA matches it firmly. Only some rows state a clone size, as once, few, many or a class for expanded clones.

D gene: TRBD1
J gene: TRBJ1-2
CDR3 length: 18
V gene: TRBV7-9
clone size: -
CDR3 protein: CASSMGQGAYTGDYGYTF
CDR3 DNA: TGTGCCAGCAGCATGGGACAGGGGGCTTATACGGGGGACTATGGCTACACCTTC

D gene: -
J gene: TRBJ1-1
CDR3 length: 13
V gene: TRBV19
clone size: -
CDR3 protein: CASSITGNTEAFF
CDR3 DNA: TGTGCCAGTAGTATTACGGGGAACACTGAAGCTTTCTTT

D gene: TRBD2
J gene: TRBJ2-3
CDR3 length: 20
V gene: TRBV4-1
clone size: -
CDR3 protein: CASSQDYGLGLAGSTDTQYF
CDR3 DNA: TGCGCCAGCAGCCAAGATTATGGTCTCGGGCTAGCGGGATCGACAGATACGCAGTATTTT

D gene: -
J gene: TRBJ2-5
CDR3 length: 13
V gene: TRBV20-1
clone size: -
CDR3 protein: CSARSGGQETQYF
CDR3 DNA: TGCAGTGCTAGAAGCGGAGGACAAGAGACCCAGTACTTC

D gene: TRBD1
J gene: TRBJ2-2
CDR3 length: 16
V gene: TRBV11-2
clone size: -
CDR3 protein: CASSSRQGIGAWELFF
CDR3 DNA: TGTGCCAGCAGCTCTAGACAGGGGATCGGGGCTTGGGAGCTGTTTTTT

D gene: -
J gene: TRBJ1-1
CDR3 length: 13
V gene: TRBV2
clone size: -
CDR3 protein: CASSEQGLTEAFF
CDR3 DNA: TGTGCCAGCAGTGAACAGGGATTGACTGAAGCTTTCTTT

D gene: -
J gene: TRBJ2-5
CDR3 length: 13
V gene: TRBV24-1
clone size: few
CDR3 protein: CATSSGVAETQYF
CDR3 DNA: TGTGCCACCAGTTCCGGGGTTGCAGAGACCCAGTACTTC

D gene: TRBD1
J gene: TRBJ1-1
CDR3 length: 14
V gene: TRBV27
clone size: -
CDR3 protein: CASRRTGTDTEAFF
CDR3 DNA: TGTGCCAGCAGGAGGACAGGGACGGACACTGAAGCTTTCTTT

D gene: -
J gene: TRBJ2-2
CDR3 length: 17
V gene: TRBV28
clone size: -
CDR3 protein: CASTPLGLGRSTGELFF
CDR3 DNA: TGTGCCAGCACCCCCCTCGGGTTAGGCCGGAGCACCGGGGAGCTGTTTTTT

D gene: -
J gene: TRBJ2-5
CDR3 length: 13
V gene: TRBV4-2
clone size: once
CDR3 protein: CASRRGSGETQYF
CDR3 DNA: TGTGCCAGTCGAAGGGGGTCTGGGGAGACCCAGTACTTC

D gene: -
J gene: TRBJ2-3
CDR3 length: 14
V gene: TRBV20-1
clone size: -
CDR3 protein: CSARESIRTDTQYF
CDR3 DNA: TGCAGTGCTAGAGAGAGCATTCGCACAGATACGCAGTATTTT

D gene: -
J gene: TRBJ1-2
CDR3 length: 14
V gene: TRBV7-2
clone size: -
CDR3 protein: CASSSAGDNYGYTF
CDR3 DNA: TGTGCCAGCAGCTCAGCCGGGGATAACTATGGCTACACCTTC

D gene: -
J gene: TRBJ1-1
CDR3 length: 14
V gene: TRBV7-8
clone size: -
CDR3 protein: CASSLGRTNTEAFF
CDR3 DNA: TGTGCCAGCAGCTTAGGGAGGACGAACACTGAAGCTTTCTTT

D gene: TRBD2
J gene: TRBJ2-3
CDR3 length: 15
V gene: TRBV7-6
clone size: -
CDR3 protein: CASSFVGGGTDTQYF
CDR3 DNA: TGTGCCAGCAGCTTCGTGGGGGGGGGAACAGATACGCAGTATTTT

D gene: TRBD2
J gene: TRBJ2-5
CDR3 length: 13
V gene: TRBV19
clone size: few
CDR3 protein: CASNGGGEETQYF
CDR3 DNA: TGTGCCAGTAATGGCGGGGGGGAAGAGACCCAGTACTTC

D gene: -
J gene: TRBJ2-7
CDR3 length: 12
V gene: TRBV20-1
clone size: -
CDR3 protein: CSAQTDPYEQYF
CDR3 DNA: TGCAGTGCCCAGACAGATCCCTACGAGCAGTACTTC

D gene: TRBD1
J gene: TRBJ2-5
CDR3 length: 16
V gene: TRBV11-3
clone size: -
CDR3 protein: CASSSPYRGGQETQYF
CDR3 DNA: TGTGCCAGCAGCTCCCCCTACAGGGGTGGCCAAGAGACCCAGTACTTC

D gene: -
J gene: TRBJ1-2
CDR3 length: 12
V gene: TRBV6-2/TRBV6-3
clone size: -
CDR3 protein: CASSYSLQGYTF
CDR3 DNA: TGTGCCAGCAGTTACTCCCTGCAGGGCTACACCTTC